A single sample is the source of the 31 T cell receptor beta chains below, sequenced in a study of regulatory and conventional T cells in RAG deficiency. Only in-frame clones appear in the TCRdb table, and some are missing; sequencing was by immunoSEQ multiplex PCR. The sample lists approximately 8,500 clones, 65% to 85% occurring once. In addition, the sample was reused for a study of regulatory T cells. That study reports: Amplification used 52 TRBV primers and 13 TRBJ primers.

The specimen was CD8+ T cells sorted from blood. The receptors come from a human donor in good health.

The rearrangement joins TRBV5-8 to TRBJ2-1; unclear D gene. The CDR3 spans 15 residues. V was cut by 4 bases and J by 0 bases, with 11 bases left in between. The germline gives CDR1 SGHTS, CDR2 YDEGEE. As DNA, the CDR3 is TGTGCCAGCAGCCTTACACCGATCTCCTACAATGAGCAGTTCTTC. This gives the protein CASSLTPISYNEQFF.

The chain carries TRBV6-1 and TRBJ2-2, with no clear D. Germline CDR1 MNHNS, CDR2 SASEGT. CDR3 length equals 13 residues. V shed 7 bases and J shed 4 bases, with 10 bases lying between them. The DNA of the CDR3 is TGTGCCAGCAAAGGGCCGGTCACCGGGGAGCTGTTTTTT. Translating it yields CASKGPVTGELFF.

The chain is built from TRBV27 and TRBJ2-7; the D call may be TRBD1 or TRBD2 (5 bases each). Germline V CDR1 and CDR2: MNHEY, SMNVEV (reference sequence). V lost 2 bases, J lost 3 bases, and 14 bases lay in between. This CDR3 region has 15 residues. DNA of the CDR3: TGTGCCAGCAGTTTAACCCCGTGGGGGAACTACGAGCAGTACTTC. This codes for CASSLTPWGNYEQYF.

The chain carries TRBV27 and TRBJ1-6, with D possibly being TRBD1 (5 bases). Germline-derived CDR1 and CDR2 are MNHEY and SMNVEV (reference sequence). The V gene lost 6 bases and the J gene lost 5 bases, with 14 bases spanning the gap. The CDR3 is 15 residues long. CDR3 amino acids: CASRLRAGNNSPLHF. CDR3 in DNA: TGTGCCAGCAGATTGAGGGCAGGGAATAATTCACCCCTCCACTTT.

The V call is TRBV2, the J call TRBJ2-1, with 9 bases fitting TRBD1. The germline V gene has CDR1 SNHLY and CDR2 FYNNEI. This CDR3 has 14 residues. Trimming removed 4 bases from V and 5 bases from J; junction bases left unmatched: 3. The CDR3 bases are TGTGCCAGCAGTGTACAGGGGGCACACAATGAGCAGTTCTTC. This encodes CASSVQGAHNEQFF.

This clone was seen more than once but under ten times. This chain links TRBV11-2 with TRBJ1-1; D remains unclear. The ends were cut back, 5 bases at V and 4 bases at J, with 5 bases in the middle. CDR3 length equals 11 residues. Germline V gene sequence: CDR1 SGHAT, CDR2 FQNNGV. The CDR3 reads CASSLVTEAFF. DNA of the CDR3: TGTGCCAGCAGCCTCGTCACTGAAGCTTTCTTT. Complete variable domain (other parts from reference TRBV11-2 and TRBJ1-1): EAGVAQSPRYKIIEKRQSVAFWCNPISGHATLYWYQQILGQGPKLLIQFQNNGVVDDSQLPKDRFSAERLKGVDSTLKIQPAKLEDSAVYLCASSLVTEAFFGQGTRLTVV.

CDR3 sequence reads: CASSPTGSLYGYTF. The CDR3 coding sequence is TGTGCCAGCAGCCCAACGGGCAGTCTCTATGGCTACACCTTC. The chain recombines TRBV7-9 with TRBJ1-2; D unclear. Germline V gene sequence: CDR1 SEHNR, CDR2 FQNEAQ (reference sequence). Trimming pared 5 bases from V and 4 bases from J, leaving 14 bases between. The CDR3 covers 14 residues.

The gene calls are TRBV6-1 and TRBJ1-1, with 8 bases fitting TRBD1. The CDR3 sequence is 15 residues long. Trimming removed 0 bases from V and 1 base from J; junction bases left unmatched: 1. Per germline, CDR1 MNHNS and CDR2 SASEGT. CDR3 protein: CASSEAQGANTEAFF. CDR3 DNA sequence: TGTGCCAGCAGTGAAGCTCAGGGGGCGAACACTGAAGCTTTCTTT.

CDR3 residues: CASREGIHVLDEQYF. The DNA of the CDR3 is TGTGCCAGCAGAGAAGGTATACACGTGTTAGACGAGCAGTACTTC. The chain recombines TRBV21-1 with TRBJ2-5. With the DNA end fitting TRBJ2-7 better, the J assignment may be wrong. TRBV21-1 is annotated as a pseudogene. The CDR3 runs 15 residues.

This clone was observed a few times. This sequence joins TRBV27 and TRBJ1-3, with D maybe TRBD1 (5 bases). The V end was cut by 4 bases, the J end by 2 bases, with 12 bases between. The CDR3 covers 15 residues. The germline V gene encodes CDR1 MNHEY and CDR2 SMNVEV (reference sequence). CDR3 in amino acids: CASSYAGGAGNTIYF. In DNA form, the CDR3 reads TGTGCCAGCAGTTACGCCGGGGGGGCTGGAAACACCATATATTTT.

The chain uses TRBV5-1 and TRBJ1-2, with TRBD1 matching 7 bases. Trimming removed 4 bases from V and 0 bases from J; junction bases left unmatched: 6. The CDR3 has 15 amino acids. Germline CDR1 and CDR2: SGHRS and YFSETQ. Written as DNA, the CDR3 is TGCGCCAGCAGCACACGGACAGGTTCTAACTATGGCTACACCTTC. It encodes CASSTRTGSNYGYTF.

This clone is classed as large (0.1 to 1%). The V gene is TRBV7-9, the J gene TRBJ1-2; 7 nucleotides agree with TRBD1. V shed 2 bases, J shed 6 bases, and the junction held 12 bases outside the gene matches. Germline lookup yields CDR1 SEHNR and CDR2 FQNEAQ (reference sequence). The CDR3 runs to 16 residues. The CDR3 nucleotides are TGTGCCAGCAGCTTAATCGGGGAGGGGGCAGGAGATGGCTACACCTTC. Its translation is CASSLIGEGAGDGYTF.

The chain links TRBV2 to TRBJ1-1; D ambiguous. The CDR3 length is 12 residues. V lost 11 bases to trimming and J lost 1 base, with 11 bases between them. CDR1 is SNHLY, CDR2 FYNNEI, per germline. The DNA of the CDR3 is TGTGCCGTAAAACAGCGGAACACTGAAGCTTTCTTT. This gives the protein CAVKQRNTEAFF.

This clone was seen only a few times. The chain links TRBV7-6 to TRBJ2-5; 8 nucleotides agree with TRBD1. This CDR3 spans 13 amino acids. The germline gives CDR1 SGHVS, CDR2 FNYEAQ. The trim removed 3 bases at V and 7 bases at J, leaving 4 bases unmatched. The CDR3 DNA reads as TGTGCCAGCAGCTTCGACAGGGGAGCGACCCAGTACTTC. Residues: CASSFDRGATQYF.

The rearrangement links TRBV6-6 to TRBJ1-5; D may be TRBD1 (5 bases). The CDR3 totals 14 residues. V was shortened by 6 bases and J by 1 base, with 10 bases between the two germline ends. CDR1 and CDR2 from the germline V gene are MNHNY and SVGAGI (reference sequence). CDR3 DNA: TGTGCCAGCAGCTTATCAGGGAGCAATCAGCCCCAGCATTTT. This encodes CASSLSGSNQPQHF.

The chain combines TRBV9 with TRBJ2-1, with TRBD2 as a possible D gene (7 bases). V lost 3 bases and J 7 bases, leaving 14 bases between the germline ends. The germline gives CDR1 SGDLS, CDR2 YYNGEE. The CDR3 is 14 amino acids. This CDR3 reads CASSAAGHTNEQFF. The CDR3 nucleotides read TGTGCCAGCAGCGCAGCGGGACACACTAATGAGCAGTTCTTC.

The V gene is TRBV18, the J gene TRBJ2-5; the D gene is possibly TRBD2 (6 bases). CDR3 length: 15 amino acids. Per the germline V gene, CDR1 is KGHSH and CDR2 is LQKENI. V gave up 0 bases and J gave up 5 bases, with 13 bases separating them. The CDR3 sequence: CASSPPEGPAETQYF. CDR3 bases: TGTGCCAGCTCACCACCGGAGGGGCCCGCGGAGACCCAGTACTTC.

The genes are TRBV4-2 and TRBJ2-7; D unclear. This CDR3 contains 15 residues. Germline V CDR1 and CDR2: LGHNA, YNFKEQ. The V and J ends lost 0 bases and 1 base respectively, with 10 bases between them. CDR3 in DNA: TGTGCCAGCAGCCAAGAGTTTGGCAGTTCCTACGAGCAGTACTTC. Protein product: CASSQEFGSSYEQYF.

V is TRBV7-9 and J is TRBJ2-4, with D possibly being TRBD1 (6 bases). The CDR3 consists of 14 residues. V was shortened by 5 bases and J by 3 bases, with 11 bases between the two germline ends. In germline, CDR1 is SEHNR, CDR2 FQNEAQ (reference sequence). CDR3 sequence (DNA): TGTGCCAGCAGCCCAAGGGACAACAAAAACATTCAGTACTTC. Amino acids: CASSPRDNKNIQYF.

The chain recombines TRBV19 with TRBJ2-1; D remains ambiguous. CDR1 and CDR2 (germline): LNHDA, SQIVND (reference sequence). V was shortened by 6 bases and J by 3 bases, with 3 bases between the two germline ends. The CDR3 length is 11 residues. For the CDR3, the DNA is TGTGCCAGTAGCAACTACAATGAGCAGTTCTTC. This sequence encodes CASSNYNEQFF.

V and J are TRBV19 and TRBJ1-5; D not resolved. Trimming stripped 4 bases from V and 5 bases from J, with 6 bases between. The CDR3 consists of 12 residues. Germline CDR1 LNHDA, CDR2 SQIVND (reference sequence). The CDR3 nucleotides are TGTGCCAGTAGTACTCCTCATCAGCCCCAGCATTTT. Amino acid sequence: CASSTPHQPQHF.

This rearrangement joins TRBV10-2 to TRBJ1-4; D is unresolved. V lost 6 bases and J 8 bases, leaving 19 bases between the germline ends. From germline, CDR1 is WSHSY and CDR2 SAAADI. The CDR3 has 15 amino acids. The CDR3 DNA reads as TGCGCCAGCAGCCCCGTTAGGCCTCCACGCGAAAAACTGTTTTTT. Its translation is CASSPVRPPREKLFF.

The rearrangement uses TRBV5-6 and TRBJ2-7, with 7 bases that match TRBD2. The CDR3 is 13 amino acids. With V trimmed by 4 bases and J by 1 base, 2 bases remained unmatched. The germline V gene encodes CDR1 SGHDT and CDR2 YYEEEE. In DNA form, the CDR3 reads TGTGCCAGCAGCCCTAGCGGTTCCTACGAGCAGTACTTC. Translated, it gives CASSPSGSYEQYF.

The chain employs TRBV18 and TRBJ1-5; 9 bases match TRBD1. Germline V gene sequence: CDR1 KGHSH, CDR2 LQKENI. The junction had 1 base not matched to a gene; V was cut back by 6 bases and J by 4 bases. There are 13 residues in the CDR3. The CDR3, as DNA: TGTGCCAGCTCGACAGGGGGAAATCAGCCCCAGCATTTT. Protein sequence: CASSTGGNQPQHF.

The chain couples TRBV4-1 to TRBJ1-1; no clear D gene. The CDR3 length is 16 residues. The germline V and J ends were trimmed by 1 base and 2 bases, with 14 bases remaining between them. CDR1 is MGHRA and CDR2 is YSYEKL in the germline V gene. For the CDR3, the DNA is TGCGCCAGCAGCCAAGCCGCCAGGCAGTTTAACACTGAAGCTTTCTTT. This translates into CASSQAARQFNTEAFF.

This clone was seen a handful of times. V and J are TRBV7-8 and TRBJ1-3; D call uncertain. The germline V and J ends were trimmed by 5 bases and 4 bases, with 15 bases remaining between them. CDR3 size: 15 residues. CDR1 and CDR2 from the germline V gene are SGHVS and FQNEAQ. CDR3 DNA sequence: TGTGCCAGCAGCCCTAGAGGGAGCTCCGGAAACACCATATATTTT. It is translated as CASSPRGSSGNTIYF. Looking up the rest from reference TRBV7-8 and TRBJ1-3 gives the full variable domain: GAGVSQSPRYKVAKRGQDVALRCDPISGHVSLFWYQQALGQGPEFLTYFQNEAQLDKSGLPSDRFFAERPEGSVSTLKIQRTQQEDSAVYLCASSPRGSSGNTIYFGEGSWLTVV.

V is TRBV15 and J is TRBJ1-1; 8 bases are shared with TRBD1. J lost 4 bases, V lost 0 bases, and 1 base had no gene match. This CDR3 region has 14 residues. The germline CDR1 and CDR2 sequences are LNHNV and YYDKDF (reference sequence). CDR3 residues: CATSRDRGRTEAFF. The CDR3 nucleotides are TGTGCCACCAGCAGAGACAGGGGGCGCACTGAAGCTTTCTTT.

This clone showed up just a few times. The chain uses TRBV7-3 and TRBJ2-1; D possibly matches TRBD1 or TRBD2 (5 bases each). The CDR3 is 15 residues long. CDR1 is SGHTA, CDR2 FQGTGA, per germline. V was pared by 1 base and J by 6 bases, with 13 bases between. In nucleotides, the CDR3 is TGTGCCAGCAGCTTAAACGGGGCGTCGGTCAATGAGCAGTTCTTC. It is translated as CASSLNGASVNEQFF.

CDR3 in DNA: TGCGCCAGCAGCCAACCTGACGGCGATGAAGCTTTCTTT. Encoded protein: CASSQPDGDEAFF. This chain uses TRBV4-1 with TRBJ1-1; D gene uncertain. Trimming cost V 2 bases and J 7 bases, with 11 bases left between them. The CDR3 runs to 13 residues. Germline CDR1 is MGHRA and CDR2 is YSYEKL.

The chain has TRBV7-9 and TRBJ1-5, with 9 bases identical to TRBD1. The CDR3 is 15 amino acids. CDR1 is SEHNR, CDR2 FQNEAQ, per germline (reference sequence). J was trimmed by 10 bases and V by 1 base; bases with no gene match: 8. For the CDR3, the DNA is TGTGCCAGCAGCTTAGTGGGACAGGGTATCCAACCCCAGCATTTT. Translating gives CASSLVGQGIQPQHF.

This chain links TRBV2 with TRBJ1-2, with D perhaps matching TRBD1 (5 bases). The CDR3 consists of 13 residues. Looked up from germline, CDR1 is SNHLY and CDR2 is FYNNEI. The germline V and J ends were trimmed by 4 bases and 5 bases, with 11 bases remaining between them. CDR3 in amino acids: CASSGRVWYGYTF. CDR3 nucleotides: TGTGCCAGCAGTGGCAGGGTGTGGTATGGCTACACCTTC.